These 6 T cell receptor beta chains share one sample of origin, sequenced in a study of identical twins. MiXCR, applied by TCRdb to the 5' RACE reads, yields one record per CDR3 protein. In the table there are around 470,000 distinct CDR3 sequences, approximately 15% of which are singletons. These data were also reused for a study on yellow fever vaccine responses in identical twins.

Sequencing was performed on CD4+ T cells sorted from blood. Every receptor here comes from a woman aged 18 to 35 in good health.

This clonotype was detected a few times. This chain joins TRBV28 and TRBJ2-1; 7 bases are shared with TRBD2. The CDR3 consists of 15 residues. Unmatched junction bases numbered 13, after V lost 6 bases and J lost 8 bases. Germline lookup yields CDR1 MDHEN and CDR2 SYDVKM. The CDR3 DNA follows: TGTGCCAGCAGCCCCCCCTGGGCTAGCGGCCATGAGCAGTTCTTC. This translates into CASSPPWASGHEQFF.

This clonotype has more than one count but fewer than ten. The gene calls are TRBV6-5 and TRBJ2-7; 7 bases fit TRBD1. Germline CDR1 reads MNHEY; CDR2 reads SVGAGI. The V gene end was trimmed by 4 bases and the J gene end by 2 bases; junction bases not matched to a gene: 8. The CDR3 runs 15 residues. CDR3 protein: CASSSYPDRTYEQYF. The CDR3 DNA reads as TGTGCCAGCAGTTCATATCCGGACAGGACCTACGAGCAGTACTTC.

The chain links TRBV20-1 to TRBJ2-1, with 11 bases matching TRBD1. From germline, CDR1 is DFQATT and CDR2 SNEGSKA (reference sequence). Trimming at V came to 0 bases and at J to 5 bases, leaving 3 bases not matched to a gene. The CDR3 has 15 residues. In nucleotides, the CDR3 is TGCAGTGCTAGAGAGGACAGGGGGCAGGACAATGAGCAGTTCTTC. It translates to CSAREDRGQDNEQFF.

A word on this clonotype: This CDR3 fails to terminate in the conserved phenylalanine or tryptophan, so it likely reflects a read error. It is unclear where the CDR3 begins or ends on the DNA, so no DNA is shown, and the CDR3 is as TCRdb lists it. The chain uses TRBV7-2 and TRBJ2-1; no DNA check was done on the table's D call, TRBD2. Termini included, the CDR3 measures 13 amino acids. Looked up from germline, CDR1 is SGHTA and CDR2 is FQGNSA. CDR3 protein: CASSSLPGTSGSI.

The chain uses TRBV5-1 and TRBJ2-5; TRBD2 is a possible D gene (6 bases). Germline values: CDR1 SGHRS, CDR2 YFSETQ. The CDR3 covers 15 residues. Trimming took off 3 bases at V and 3 bases at J, with 15 bases between the two ends. The CDR3 DNA reads TGCGCCAGCAGCTCTACTCCCGGGAGCGAAGAGACCCAGTACTTC. It codes for CASSSTPGSEETQYF.

Ten or more counts support this clonotype. The CDR3 DNA is TGCGCCAGCAGTTATCCGGAGAACACTGAAGCTTTCTTT. This codes for CASSYPENTEAFF. The V gene is TRBV5-1, the J gene TRBJ1-1; D is unresolved. Germline lookup yields CDR1 SGHRS and CDR2 YFSETQ. This CDR3 has 13 residues. The ends were cut back, 5 bases at V and 1 base at J, with 9 bases in the middle. Complete variable domain (other parts from reference TRBV5-1 and TRBJ1-1): KAGVTQTPRYLIKTRGQQVTLSCSPISGHRSVSWYQQTPGQGLQFLFEYFSETQRNKGNFPGRFSGRQFSNSRSEMNVSTLELGDSALYLCASSYPENTEAFFGQGTRLTVV.